This entry features one TCR beta chain sequence. This sample is part of a study of shared clonotypes between healthy human individuals. The run depth of the assay was deep. Each replicate PCR on the sorted subsets used roughly 210 ng DNA (around 30,000 T cell genomes). Sequencing used immunoSEQ multiplex PCR; TCRdb keeps in-frame clones, though not all of them. The repertoire holds over a million clones, with roughly 96% as singletons. Germline V lookup: CDR1 LGHNA, CDR2 YSLEER. CDR3 size: 14 residues. V was shortened by 3 bases and J by 1 base, with 9 bases between the two germline ends. The receptor was derived from a man aged 25-45 years in good health. The sample comprised naive CD4+ T cells sorted from blood. As to subset: CD45RA+ positively selected. The chain recombines TRBV4-3 with TRBJ1-1; D remains ambiguous. CDR3 protein: CASSHQRENTEAFF. The CDR3 DNA is TGCGCCAGCAGCCACCAACGGGAGAACACTGAAGCTTTCTTT.